The TCR beta chain under discussion was sequenced for a study of tumor-infiltrating lymphocytes in primary liver carcinoma. The tissue used was unsorted bulk material of about 19-33 mg. RNA and DNA were co-extracted from it with the AllPrep DNA/RNA mini kit. To note about this clonotype: This clone may be a read error of a much larger clone one base away.

The CDR3 covers 14 residues. V shed 6 bases and J shed 5 bases, with 16 bases lying between them. Per germline, CDR1 MNHNS and CDR2 SASEGT. A primer in the constant region served to generate TCR beta cDNA from 450 to 650 ng of total RNA. Libraries of TCR beta came from three nested multiplex PCR rounds with slightly modified ARM-PCR. Both of the initial two PCR rounds ran for about 9 cycles and employed TRBV1-TRBV30 forward primers alongside a C-beta reverse primer. TCRdb passed the multiplex PCR reads through MiXCR, listing each CDR3 protein once. The sample holds 95,000 to 150,000 distinct CDR3 sequences, less than 80% seen once.

The sequencing sample was made of liver tumor tissue from sampling region 1. Subset here: tumor region T1, superior pole. This sequence originates from a woman in her sixties with primary liver carcinoma and hepatitis B virus infection. The rearrangement links TRBV6-1 to TRBJ2-5, with D possibly matching TRBD2 (5 bases). The DNA of the CDR3 is TGTGCCAGCAGCCGGGCGGCAGCGGAGGAGACCCAGTACTTC. This encodes CASSRAAAEETQYF.